The clone carrying this T cell receptor (beta chain) is a singleton in its sample. Its antigen is currently unknown. CDR3 length: 16 residues. V trimming: 0 bases; J trimming: 4 bases; junction bases outside the gene matches: 6. In germline, CDR1 is SGHTA, CDR2 FQGNSA. Sequencing used immunoSEQ multiplex PCR; TCRdb keeps in-frame clones, though not all of them. The sample holds approximately 400,000 clones, approximately 90% seen once. The data were obtained in a study of Ad26.COV2.S vaccination and SARS-CoV-2 variants. Points from the study as a whole: While placebo recipients had lower spike-specific TCR breadth, vaccine recipients had more. Total T cell responses, in the TCR breadth and depth analyses, may have been underestimated. After vaccination, substantial breadth of spike-specific CD8+ and CD4+ responses was reported. Researchers reported similar non-spike TCR breadth in vaccine and placebo recipients.

V usage is TRBV7-2 and J usage is TRBJ1-1, with 9 bases lining up with TRBD1. Specimen: peripheral blood, collected after recovery from COVID-19. This sequence originates from a human donor who had recovered from COVID-19. Here the CDR3 reads CASSLARGQGGTEAFF. CDR3 in DNA: TGTGCCAGCAGCTTAGCGAGGGGACAGGGCGGCACTGAAGCTTTCTTT.